What follows are 16 T cell receptor beta chains derived from one specimen sequenced in a study of shared clonotypes between healthy human individuals. Clones were sequenced by immunoSEQ multiplex PCR, and TCRdb holds only the in-frame ones, with some missing. The sample yields millions of clones, about 93% seen once. Terminally differentiated effector memory CD45RA+ cells were excluded by CCR7 positive selection of CD45RO-negative cells. Material: naive CD8+ T cells from PBMCs. These receptors were collected from a man younger than 35 in good health. Some clones in this sample may be carry-over from other donors' samples.

This clone was observed a handful of times. J is TRBJ1-5 and V is TRBV15; 8 nucleotides line up with TRBD1. This CDR3 is built from 16 residues. Trimming removed 5 bases from V and 5 bases from J; junction bases left unmatched: 11. Germline V gene lookup returns CDR1 LNHNV and CDR2 YYDKDF (reference sequence). CDR3 nucleotides: TGTGCCACCAGCCGAGGGAGGACAGGGAGGGATCAGCCCCAGCATTTT. It encodes CATSRGRTGRDQPQHF.

The chain combines TRBV4-2 with TRBJ1-5, with D perhaps matching TRBD1 (5 bases). This CDR3 is built from 15 residues. CDR1 and CDR2 from the germline V gene are LGHNA and YNFKEQ. Trimming cost V 5 bases and J 0 bases, with 11 bases left between them. CDR3 protein: CASSFQGYSNQPQHF. The CDR3 DNA reads as TGTGCCAGCAGCTTCCAGGGTTATAGCAATCAGCCCCAGCATTTT.

V and J are TRBV4-3 and TRBJ1-3; no reliable D call. V lost 1 base and J lost 5, with 9 bases in between. The germline gives CDR1 LGHNA, CDR2 YSLEER. The CDR3 has 14 residues. CDR3 coding DNA: TGCGCCAGCAGCCAAGCGAGGGTGCGAAACACCATATATTTT. This codes for CASSQARVRNTIYF.

This chain joins TRBV28 and TRBJ1-3; 7 nucleotides align to TRBD1. V lost 3 bases and J lost 2; bases outside the gene matches: 4. The CDR3 consists of 15 residues. Looked up from germline, CDR1 is MDHEN and CDR2 is SYDVKM. CDR3 DNA sequence: TGTGCCAGCAGTTTCCTACAGGGGACTGGAAACACCATATATTTT. Its translation: CASSFLQGTGNTIYF.

V gene TRBV9 combines with J gene TRBJ2-1; the D call may be TRBD1 or TRBD2 (5 bases each). The length of the CDR3 is 17 residues. Germline V gene lookup returns CDR1 SGDLS and CDR2 YYNGEE. Trimming left V 0 bases short and J 1 base short, with 14 bases between. The CDR3 is CASSVASGRYSYNEQFF. The CDR3 coding sequence is TGTGCCAGCAGCGTAGCGTCGGGACGTTATTCCTACAATGAGCAGTTCTTC.

This clone appeared once. The V and J genes are TRBV2 and TRBJ2-7, with TRBD2 identical over 11 bases. The germline V gene has CDR1 SNHLY and CDR2 FYNNEI. The CDR3 runs 14 residues. The ends lost 11 bases at V and 3 bases at J; junction bases unmatched: 9. The CDR3 region is CAGAMTSGDYEQYF. In DNA form, the CDR3 reads TGTGCCGGCGCGATGACTAGCGGGGACTACGAGCAGTACTTC.

The chain recombines TRBV6-1 with TRBJ2-6, with D perhaps matching TRBD1 (6 bases). The germline CDR1 and CDR2 sequences are MNHNS and SASEGT. V gave up 6 bases and J gave up 3 bases, with 9 bases separating them. The CDR3 totals 14 residues. Here the CDR3 reads CASRPRGGANVLTF. CDR3 nucleotides: TGTGCCAGCAGACCCAGGGGTGGGGCCAACGTCCTGACTTTC.

This chain connects TRBV6-1 to TRBJ1-3; weak D call: TRBD1 (5 bases). This CDR3 contains 16 residues. Germline CDR1 is MNHNS and CDR2 is SASEGT. V lost 0 bases and J 2 bases, leaving 11 bases between the germline ends. CDR3 in amino acids: CASSEARGRAGNTIYF. The CDR3 nucleotides are TGTGCCAGCAGTGAAGCGCGGGGCAGGGCTGGAAACACCATATATTTT.

The chain employs TRBV28 and TRBJ1-5; tentative D call: TRBD1 (6 bases). Trimming shortened V by 3 bases and J by 0 bases, and 21 bases separated the two germline ends. This CDR3 is built from 19 residues. Germline CDR1 MDHEN, CDR2 SYDVKM. CDR3 in DNA: TGTGCCAGCAGTTTTCAACTCGGGGGCTACCAAGATAGCAATCAGCCCCAGCATTTT. Its protein is CASSFQLGGYQDSNQPQHF.

This clone occurred once. This sequence joins TRBV29-1 and TRBJ2-1, with TRBD2 identical over 13 bases. The germline V gene encodes CDR1 SQVTM and CDR2 ANQGSEA. The CDR3 is 14 residues long. Germline trimming cut 5 bases from V and 7 bases from J; bases unmatched to any gene: 5. The CDR3 nucleotides read TGCAGCGTTAGGACTAGCGGGAGTTGGAATGAGCAGTTCTTC. Protein product: CSVRTSGSWNEQFF.

The chain couples TRBV10-3 to TRBJ2-1; 7 bases map to TRBD1. Per the germline V gene, CDR1 is ENHRY and CDR2 is SYGVKD. The CDR3 is made up of 15 amino acids. Trimming removed 10 bases from V and 0 bases from J; junction bases left unmatched: 9. The CDR3 DNA reads as TGTGCCAGGTGGGACAGCGGTTCCTCCTACAATGAGCAGTTCTTC. It codes for CARWDSGSSYNEQFF.

For the CDR3, the DNA is TGTGCCAGCAGCTCGGGACAGGGAGGCTACGAGCAGTACTTC. Translating gives CASSSGQGGYEQYF. The rearrangement uses TRBV2 and TRBJ2-7; 9 bases are a match to TRBD1. The CDR3 is made up of 14 amino acids. The germline V gene has CDR1 SNHLY and CDR2 FYNNEI. J was trimmed by 3 bases and V by 6 bases; bases with no gene match: 6.

For this clone: Other DNA sequences from this sample encode an identical CDR3 as well. DNA for the CDR3: TGCGCCAGCAGCTTGGCCCCGGGGGCCTACGAGCAGTACTTC. Protein: CASSLAPGAYEQYF. This chain links TRBV5-1 with TRBJ2-7; TRBD2 is a possible D gene (6 bases). Per germline, CDR1 SGHRS and CDR2 YFSETQ. The length of the CDR3 is 14 residues. Trimming stripped 0 bases from V and 2 bases from J, with 9 bases between. Together with reference TRBV5-1 and TRBJ2-7, the CDR3 gives the full variable domain: KAGVTQTPRYLIKTRGQQVTLSCSPISGHRSVSWYQQTPGQGLQFLFEYFSETQRNKGNFPGRFSGRQFSNSRSEMNVSTLELGDSALYLCASSLAPGAYEQYFGPGTRLTVT.

The chain is built from TRBV2 and TRBJ1-1; 8 bases line up with TRBD1. The CDR3 is 17 residues long. V was clipped by 0 bases and J by 0 bases; unmatched bases: 6. The germline V gene has CDR1 SNHLY and CDR2 FYNNEI. The CDR3, as DNA: TGTGCCAGCAGTGAAGCGACAGGGGAGCACTTGAACACTGAAGCTTTCTTT. Amino acids: CASSEATGEHLNTEAFF.

V usage is TRBV5-5 and J usage is TRBJ2-7; D possibly uses TRBD1 or TRBD2 (7 bases each). CDR1 SGHKS and CDR2 YYEKEE come from the germline V gene (reference sequence). This CDR3 contains 14 residues. V was pared by 1 base and J by 7 bases, with 15 bases between. This CDR3 reads CASSLISGGEEQYF. The CDR3 DNA follows: TGTGCCAGCAGCTTGATATCAGGGGGGGAAGAGCAGTACTTC. The variable domain in full, with the rest retrieved from reference TRBV5-5 and TRBJ2-7, is DAGVTQSPTHLIKTRGQQVTLRCSPISGHKSVSWYQQVLGQGPQFIFQYYEKEERGRGNFPDRFSARQFPNYSSELNVNALLLGDSALYLCASSLISGGEEQYFGPGTRLTVT.

The V gene is TRBV19, the J gene TRBJ2-1, with 11 bases matching TRBD2. J gave up 6 bases and V 9 bases, and 7 bases lay outside the gene matches. There are 14 residues in the CDR3. Germline lookup yields CDR1 LNHDA and CDR2 SQIVND (reference sequence). The CDR3 nucleotides read TGTGCCAGCGGACTAGCGGGTGCACCCAATGAGCAGTTCTTC. This encodes CASGLAGAPNEQFF.